This is a list of T cell receptor beta chains from one sample in a study of blood T cell repertoires in COVID-19. This table comes from immunoSEQ multiplex PCR, and its TCRdb copy is limited to in-frame clones, with some not included. The sample includes over 30,000 clones, 75% to 80% of them seen just once. What was sequenced was peripheral blood. The source of these receptors is a human donor in a cohort sampled during active COVID-19. CDR3s include the opening cysteine and the closing phenylalanine or tryptophan. D genes are given only for firm matches. Not all rows give a size; the values are once, few, many and, for expanded clones, a class.

CDR3 protein	CDR3 DNA	V gene	clone size	J gene	D gene
CASSFSGYEQYF	TGCGCCAGCAGCTTTTCGGGCTACGAGCAGTACTTC	TRBV5-1	NA	TRBJ2-7	NA
CASSPPGTGAEAFF	TGCGCCAGCAGCCCGCCCGGGACAGGGGCCGAAGCTTTCTTT	TRBV5-1	NA	TRBJ1-1	TRBD1
CATSRGRDRGYTF	TGTGCCACCAGCAGGGGCCGGGATCGCGGCTACACCTTC	TRBV15	NA	TRBJ1-2	NA
CASLPGSYTGELFF	TGTGCCAGTTTACCGGGATCCTACACCGGGGAGCTGTTTTTT	TRBV19	NA	TRBJ2-2	NA
CASSLGGLGLAGNEQFF	TGTGCCAGCAGCTTAGGAGGGCTAGGACTAGCAGGGAATGAGCAGTTCTTC	TRBV7-9	many	TRBJ2-1	TRBD2
CASSASGRNTDTQYF	TGTGCCAGCAGTGCTAGCGGGAGGAACACAGATACGCAGTATTTT	TRBV25-1	NA	TRBJ2-3	TRBD2
CASSFRGREGGYTF	TGTGCCAGCAGTTTTAGAGGGCGGGAGGGTGGCTACACCTTC	TRBV28	few	TRBJ1-2	NA
CAWSVGSGGKLFF	TGTGCCTGGAGTGTAGGGTCGGGGGGAAAACTGTTTTTT	TRBV30	NA	TRBJ1-4	NA
CASSLGTRVYEQYF	TGTGCCAGCAGCTTAGGGACACGAGTCTACGAGCAGTACTTC	TRBV11-2	NA	TRBJ2-7	NA
CATRDRTANSPLHF	TGTGCCACCAGGGACAGGACGGCTAATTCACCCCTCCACTTT	TRBV15	NA	TRBJ1-6	TRBD1
CASSILAGGFNTIYF	TGTGCCAGTAGTATCCTCGCAGGGGGATTCAACACCATATATTTT	TRBV19	NA	TRBJ1-3	TRBD1
CASSRRLAEETQYF	TGTGCCAGCAGCCGTCGACTAGCGGAAGAGACCCAGTACTTC	TRBV3-1/TRBV3-2	NA	TRBJ2-5	TRBD2
CASRVQALGTEAFF	TGTGCCAGCAGGGTGCAGGCGTTGGGCACTGAAGCTTTCTTT	TRBV27	NA	TRBJ1-1	NA
CSAKAGRETQYF	TGCAGCGCCAAGGCTGGGCGAGAGACCCAGTACTTC	TRBV29-1	NA	TRBJ2-5	NA
CASSQRAEAFF	TGTGCCAGCAGCCAACGGGCTGAAGCTTTCTTT	TRBV7-2	NA	TRBJ1-1	NA
CASSPGQHLYGYTF	TGCGCCAGCAGCCCCGGACAACACCTCTATGGCTACACCTTC	TRBV10-2	few	TRBJ1-2	NA
CASSLNRATNEKLFF	TGTGCCAGCAGCCTAAACAGGGCAACTAATGAAAAACTGTTTTTT	TRBV28	NA	TRBJ1-4	NA
CASSREGSSYEQYF	TGTGCCAGCAGCCGGGAGGGCAGCTCCTACGAGCAGTACTTC	TRBV3-1/TRBV3-2	NA	TRBJ2-7	TRBD2
CASSPRTGVSSTDTQYF	TGCGCCAGCAGCCCACGGACAGGGGTTTCTAGCACAGATACGCAGTATTTT	TRBV5-1	once	TRBJ2-3	TRBD1
CASRGRGTGAYEQYF	TGTGCCAGCAGGGGACGCGGGACAGGGGCCTACGAGCAGTACTTC	TRBV28	NA	TRBJ2-7	TRBD1
CASSSQGSKETQYF	TGTGCCAGCAGCTCACAGGGGTCCAAAGAGACCCAGTACTTC	TRBV7-9	NA	TRBJ2-5	TRBD1
CASSLRRNTEAFF	TGTGCCAGCAGCTTAAGGAGAAACACTGAAGCTTTCTTT	TRBV7-2	NA	TRBJ1-1	NA
CASSQVAGSSSGNTIYF	TGTGCCAGCAGCCAAGTGGCGGGGTCGAGCTCTGGAAACACCATATATTTT	TRBV3-1/TRBV3-2	NA	TRBJ1-3	NA
CASSAPQGAWYGYTF	TGTGCCAGCAGCGCCCCACAGGGGGCGTGGTATGGCTACACCTTC	TRBV9	NA	TRBJ1-2	TRBD1
CSVGTGGASNEKLFF	TGCAGCGTTGGTACAGGGGGCGCTTCTAATGAAAAACTGTTTTTT	TRBV29-1	NA	TRBJ1-4	TRBD1
CASSSHVQNTNTIYF	TGTGCCAGCAGCTCCCATGTTCAAAACACAAACACCATATATTTT	TRBV7-9	NA	TRBJ1-3	NA
CASRLVTGDYEQYF	TGCGCCAGCCGTCTTGTAACAGGGGACTACGAGCAGTACTTC	TRBV5-1	NA	TRBJ2-7	TRBD1
CTSSQEVGGRGPRDTQYF	TGCACCAGCAGCCAAGAAGTTGGAGGGCGGGGGCCTCGAGATACGCAGTATTTT	TRBV1	NA	TRBJ2-3	NA
CASSLGGLNTYGYTF	TGTGCCAGCAGCTTAGGTGGACTTAATACCTATGGCTACACCTTC	TRBV7-8	NA	TRBJ1-2	NA
CASSPPRFGEETQYF	TGTGCCAGCAGCCCCCCACGGTTCGGGGAAGAGACCCAGTACTTC	TRBV21-1	NA	TRBJ2-5	NA
CASSQKGVTIYF	TGTGCCAGCAGCCAAAAAGGGGTCACCATATATTTT	TRBV12-3/TRBV12-4	NA	TRBJ1-3	NA
CASRRGGSYNEQFF	TGTGCCAGCAGAAGGGGTGGCTCCTACAATGAGCAGTTCTTC	TRBV9	NA	TRBJ2-1	NA
CASSLATRRGADTQYF	TGCGCCAGCAGCTTGGCCACTAGACGGGGAGCAGATACGCAGTATTTT	TRBV5-1	once	TRBJ2-3	NA
CASSLVTGGIGKNEQFF	TGTGCCAGCAGTCTCGTCACAGGGGGCATCGGAAAAAATGAGCAGTTCTTC	TRBV6-6	NA	TRBJ2-1	TRBD1
CASSLTGDYNEQFF	TGTGCCAGCAGCCTCACAGGGGACTACAATGAGCAGTTCTTC	TRBV7-9	NA	TRBJ2-1	TRBD1
CASSSDRNTEAFF	TGTGCCAGCAGCTCGGACAGGAACACTGAAGCTTTCTTT	TRBV12-3/TRBV12-4	once	TRBJ1-1	NA
CASSRVEAPTYEQYF	TGTGCCAGTAGTAGGGTCGAGGCACCCACCTACGAGCAGTACTTC	TRBV19	once	TRBJ2-7	NA
CASSLGRGREQYF	TGTGCCAGCAGCTTAGGAAGGGGGCGCGAGCAGTACTTC	TRBV13	NA	TRBJ2-7	TRBD1
CASTWGHRNEKLFF	TGTGCCAGCACCTGGGGACACCGTAATGAAAAACTGTTTTTT	TRBV6-5	NA	TRBJ1-4	NA
CASSLGSTGGVDEQYF	TGCGCCAGCAGCTTGGGGTCTACAGGGGGAGTGGACGAGCAGTACTTC	TRBV5-1	NA	TRBJ2-7	TRBD1
CASSLGTGGTYEQYF	TGTGCCAGCAGCTTAGGGACAGGGGGTACCTACGAGCAGTACTTC	TRBV7-6	NA	TRBJ2-7	TRBD1
CASSMGTGASEAFF	TGTGCCAGCAGCATGGGGACAGGGGCAAGTGAAGCTTTCTTT	TRBV6-5	NA	TRBJ1-1	TRBD1
CASSLTLDRTTDTQYF	TGTGCCAGCAGCCTAACCCTGGACAGAACCACAGATACGCAGTATTTT	TRBV2	few	TRBJ2-3	NA
CASRGSGMGQETQYF	TGCGCCAGCAGGGGGTCAGGGATGGGGCAAGAGACCCAGTACTTC	TRBV5-1	NA	TRBJ2-5	NA
CASSEVGGGQYF	TGTGCCAGCAGTGAAGTCGGGGGAGGTCAGTACTTC	TRBV6-1	NA	TRBJ2-4	NA
CASRGTGEAEQFF	TGCGCCAGCAGAGGGACAGGGGAGGCTGAGCAGTTCTTC	TRBV10-2	NA	TRBJ2-1	TRBD1
CASSTDNYGYTF	TGTGCCAGCAGTACAGACAACTATGGCTACACCTTC	TRBV12-3/TRBV12-4	NA	TRBJ1-2	NA
CASSSLEGAQETQYF	TGCGCCAGCAGCTCGCTAGAGGGGGCTCAAGAGACCCAGTACTTC	TRBV5-1	NA	TRBJ2-5	TRBD1
CASNLDRGRSYEQYF	TGTGCCAGCAACCTGGACAGGGGACGTTCCTACGAGCAGTACTTC	TRBV2	once	TRBJ2-7	TRBD1
CASSETWGHYNEQFF	TGTGCCAGCAGCGAAACGTGGGGCCATTACAATGAGCAGTTCTTC	TRBV7-2	few	TRBJ2-1	NA
CASSDSVNGLAQNTGELFF	TGTGCCAGCAGCGACTCGGTAAACGGACTAGCGCAGAACACCGGGGAGCTGTTTTTT	TRBV2	NA	TRBJ2-2	TRBD2